The 27 T cell receptor beta chains reported below all come from one sample, sequenced in a study of blood T cells in healthy people across ages. For the second PCR, which ran for roughly 7 to 11 cycles, a sample-barcoded 5' primer and a J-beta primer mix were used. TCRdb ran MiXCR on the 5' RACE reads and lists one entry per CDR3 protein. The sample lists about 1,400,000 distinct CDR3 sequences; around 55% were seen once. The sample taken for sequencing was blood. The receptors shown here come from a man between 18 and 29 years old in good health.

The CDR3 coding sequence is TGTGCCACCAGCAGAGATCAGGAGAATTCACCCCTCCACTTT. Encoded protein: CATSRDQENSPLHF. This chain links TRBV15 with TRBJ1-6, with D unclear. Germline V gene data show CDR1 as LNHNV and CDR2 as YYDKDF (reference sequence). The CDR3 loop spans 14 amino acids. The ends were cut back, 0 bases at V and 7 bases at J, with 7 bases in the middle.

V usage is TRBV10-3 and J usage is TRBJ2-1; 9 nucleotides align to TRBD2. The CDR3 has 16 amino acids. J gave up 3 bases and V 3 bases, and 6 bases lay outside the gene matches. Germline V gene sequence: CDR1 ENHRY, CDR2 SYGVKD. The CDR3 reads CAISEPGLADYNEQFF. The CDR3 nucleotides read TGTGCCATCAGTGAACCGGGACTAGCAGACTACAATGAGCAGTTCTTC.

The V call is TRBV3-1, the J call TRBJ2-3, with D hard to call. The V gene's germline CDR1 is LGHDT and CDR2 YNNKEL (reference sequence). The CDR3 loop spans 14 amino acids. V was shortened by 0 bases and J by 3 bases, with 7 bases between the two germline ends. The CDR3 region has the DNA TGTGCCAGCAGCCAAGAACCATTTACAGATACGCAGTATTTT. As protein: CASSQEPFTDTQYF.

The chain has TRBV29-1 and TRBJ2-6; 13 bases map to TRBD2. From germline, CDR1 is SQVTM and CDR2 ANQGSEA. V shed 7 bases, J shed 2 bases, and the junction held 2 bases outside the gene matches. The CDR3 extends over 15 amino acids. CDR3 in DNA: TGCAGCGCACTAGCGGGGGGGCCTGGGGCCAACGTCCTGACTTTC. It is translated as CSALAGGPGANVLTF. The full variable domain, completed using reference TRBV29-1 and TRBJ2-6, is SAVISQKPSRDICQRGTSLTIQCQVDSQVTMMFWYRQQPGQSLTLIATANQGSEATYESGFVIDKFPISRPNLTFSTLTVSNMSPEDSSIYLCSALAGGPGANVLTFGAGSRLTVL.

V is TRBV20-1 and J is TRBJ1-3, with a possible D match to TRBD1 (5 bases). The CDR3 spans 13 residues. CDR1 DFQATT and CDR2 SNEGSKA come from the germline V gene (reference sequence). The V end lost 5 bases, the J end lost 3 bases, and 11 bases lay between the germline ends. CDR3 protein: CSALRQNGNTIYF. The CDR3 region has the DNA TGCAGTGCTCTCAGACAGAATGGAAACACCATATATTTT.

The rearrangement joins TRBV7-9 to TRBJ2-4; tentatively, D is TRBD2 (5 bases). The DNA end is a closer match to TRBJ2-7, so the J assignment may be wrong. Per the germline V gene, CDR1 is SEHNR and CDR2 is FQNEAQ (reference sequence). The CDR3 runs 13 residues. CDR3 protein: CASSPGIAYEQYF. The CDR3, as DNA: TGTGCCAGCAGCCCCGGGATCGCTTACGAGCAGTACTTC.

The rearrangement links TRBV16 to TRBJ1-2, with D unresolved. Germline loops: CDR1 KGHSY, CDR2 FQNENV. Trimming left V 6 bases short and J 7 bases short, with 21 bases between. The CDR3 runs to 15 residues. The DNA of the CDR3 is TGTGCCAGCAGTCAAATTCCTCCCCACGATCGTGGCTACACCTTC. Its translation: CASSQIPPHDRGYTF.

The CDR3 nucleotides are TGTGCCAGCAGGACTTCCGCGGGAGGGCTGATCCACGAGCAGTACTTC. Protein sequence: CASRTSAGGLIHEQYF. The chain employs TRBV6-5 and TRBJ2-7; 9 bases align to TRBD2. Germline trimming cut 6 bases from V and 5 bases from J; bases unmatched to any gene: 14. The CDR3 contains 16 residues. The V gene's germline CDR1 is MNHEY and CDR2 SVGAGI.

This clonotype came up once. The V and J genes are TRBV15 and TRBJ1-2; weak D call: TRBD1 (6 bases). The CDR3 has 12 amino acids. Trimming cost V 2 bases and J 5 bases, with 6 bases left between them. Germline CDR1 reads LNHNV; CDR2 reads YYDKDF (reference sequence). Here the CDR3 DNA reads TGTGCCACCAGCAGAACAGGGTATGGCTACACCTTC. Protein product: CATSRTGYGYTF.

The CDR3 DNA follows: TGTGCCAGCGTAAAGTCAGGGGGAGGCTACGAGCAGTACTTC. Amino acid sequence: CASVKSGGGYEQYF. The chain joins TRBV4-2 to TRBJ2-7; the D gene is possibly TRBD1 (7 bases). The germline gives CDR1 LGHNA, CDR2 YNFKEQ. Trimming left V 8 bases short and J 3 bases short, with 17 bases between. The CDR3 loop spans 14 amino acids.

This clonotype turned up a few times. J is TRBJ2-7 and V is TRBV18; a possible D gene is TRBD1 (5 bases). Trimming took off 2 bases at V and 2 bases at J, with 10 bases between the two ends. This CDR3 is 14 amino acids long. Germline V gene sequence: CDR1 KGHSH, CDR2 LQKENI. CDR3 sequence: CASSPEQGPYEQYF. The CDR3, as DNA: TGTGCCAGCTCACCAGAGCAGGGCCCCTACGAGCAGTACTTC.

The chain joins TRBV20-1 to TRBJ2-7, with 7 bases that match TRBD2. The CDR3 covers 13 residues. The germline CDR1 and CDR2 sequences are DFQATT and SNEGSKA (reference sequence). Trimming removed 6 bases from V and 1 base from J; junction bases left unmatched: 6. The CDR3 DNA sequence: TGCAGTGCCCGGGGGGAAAAGTCCTACGAGCAGTACTTC. This gives the protein CSARGEKSYEQYF.

This clonotype was seen only a few times. The chain joins TRBV20-1 to TRBJ2-4; D perhaps matches TRBD2 (5 bases). V was clipped by 7 bases and J by 1 base, with 8 bases between them. Germline CDR1 is DFQATT and CDR2 is SNEGSKA (reference sequence). The CDR3 sequence is 12 residues long. The CDR3: CSVSGAKNIQYF. The CDR3 DNA reads TGCAGTGTTTCGGGGGCCAAAAACATTCAGTACTTC.

This clonotype was counted between two and nine times. The genes are TRBV9 and TRBJ2-5; possible D gene TRBD2, 6 bases. V was shortened by 4 bases and J by 4 bases, with 11 bases between the two germline ends. The CDR3 sequence is 13 residues long. CDR1 and CDR2 (germline): SGDLS, YYNGEE. CDR3 region: CASSPLGLETQYF. The CDR3 DNA reads TGTGCCAGCAGCCCATTGGGACTAGAGACCCAGTACTTC. Based on the CDR3 plus reference TRBV9 and TRBJ2-5, the full variable domain is DSGVTQTPKHLITATGQRVTLRCSPRSGDLSVYWYQQSLDQGLQFLIQYYNGEERAKGNILERFSAQQFPDLHSELNLSSLELGDSALYFCASSPLGLETQYFGPGTRLLVL.

This clonotype has only a few counts. This chain connects TRBV20-1 to TRBJ2-7; D call uncertain. This CDR3 region has 10 residues. The germline CDR1 and CDR2 sequences are DFQATT and SNEGSKA (reference sequence). The V end was cut by 5 bases, the J end by 6 bases, with 8 bases between. The CDR3 DNA is TGCAGTGCTGCTAGGTCCGAGCAGTACTTC. It translates to CSAARSEQYF.

V and J are TRBV4-1 and TRBJ2-1; 8 bases line up with TRBD2. The J call may be mistaken, given a closer DNA end match to TRBJ2-7. CDR1 MGHRA and CDR2 YSYEKL come from the germline V gene. This CDR3 contains 17 residues. The CDR3 DNA sequence: TGCGCCAGCAGCCAGCTCGGGCTAGCGGGCTCCTACAATGAGCAGTACTTC. Translated, it gives CASSQLGLAGSYNEQYF.

The CDR3 is CAISESGEAYEQYF. The CDR3 DNA reads TGTGCCATCAGTGAGTCCGGGGAAGCCTACGAGCAGTACTTC. V usage is TRBV10-3 and J usage is TRBJ2-7; a weak D match, TRBD2 (5 bases). V was cut by 0 bases and J by 2 bases, with 8 bases left in between. Germline lookup yields CDR1 ENHRY and CDR2 SYGVKD. The CDR3 length is 14 residues.

The chain combines TRBV7-6 with TRBJ2-3; weak D call: TRBD2 (5 bases). Germline V lookup: CDR1 SGHVS, CDR2 FNYEAQ. The CDR3 contains 15 residues. The V end was cut by 5 bases, the J end by 0 bases, with 12 bases between. The CDR3 DNA reads TGTGCCAGCAGCGAGCGGCCAGAGAGCACAGATACGCAGTATTTT. Amino acids: CASSERPESTDTQYF.

The genes are TRBV4-3 and TRBJ1-1; TRBD1 aligns across 9 bases. Germline assignment: CDR1 LGHNA and CDR2 YSLEER. This CDR3 region has 13 residues. V shed 8 bases and J 5 bases; nucleotides not matched to a gene: 6. The CDR3 is CASGGTGTTEAFF. Here the CDR3 DNA reads TGCGCCAGCGGCGGGACAGGGACTACTGAAGCTTTCTTT.

The chain uses TRBV29-1 and TRBJ2-7, with 7 bases that match TRBD1. This CDR3 region has 13 residues. CDR1 and CDR2 from the germline V gene are SQVTM and ANQGSEA. Losses at the gene ends were 7 bases for V and 6 bases for J; bases not matched to a gene: 12. CDR3 loop: CSAVQGTTPEQYF. The CDR3 DNA reads as TGCAGCGCCGTACAGGGGACGACGCCCGAGCAGTACTTC.

The rearrangement joins TRBV28 to TRBJ2-3, with D unclear. Trimming removed 2 bases at V and 0 bases at J, with 12 bases between. From germline, CDR1 is MDHEN and CDR2 SYDVKM. The CDR3 consists of 16 residues. This CDR3 is CASSLRAAQSTDTQYF. The CDR3 coding sequence is TGTGCCAGCAGTTTAAGGGCTGCCCAGAGCACAGATACGCAGTATTTT. Based on the CDR3 plus reference TRBV28 and TRBJ2-3, the full variable domain is DVKVTQSSRYLVKRTGEKVFLECVQDMDHENMFWYRQDPGLGLRLIYFSYDVKMKEKGDIPEGYSVSREKKERFSLILESASTNQTSMYLCASSLRAAQSTDTQYFGPGTRLTVL.

This clonotype was detected once. The V gene is TRBV6-5, the J gene TRBJ1-2; TRBD1 aligns across 7 bases. V shed 5 bases, J shed 8 bases, and the junction held 14 bases outside the gene matches. CDR1 and CDR2 from the germline V gene are MNHEY and SVGAGI. The CDR3 has 15 amino acids. The CDR3 loop is CASSRDRDSVLGYTF. As DNA, the CDR3 is TGTGCCAGCAGTCGCGACCGGGACAGCGTTTTGGGCTACACCTTC.

This rearrangement joins TRBV7-2 to TRBJ1-5; D remains ambiguous. Germline V gene lookup returns CDR1 SGHTA and CDR2 FQGNSA. The CDR3 loop spans 15 amino acids. V was cut by 5 bases and J by 4 bases, with 15 bases left in between. The CDR3 region is CASSAMRDWNQPQHF. The CDR3 region has the DNA TGTGCCAGCAGCGCGATGAGAGACTGGAATCAGCCCCAGCATTTT.

The chain uses TRBV6-5 and TRBJ2-5; D is perhaps TRBD1 or TRBD2 (5 bases each). CDR1 MNHEY and CDR2 SVGAGI come from the germline V gene. The CDR3 has 13 amino acids. V was clipped by 10 bases and J by 9 bases, with 21 bases between them. In DNA form, the CDR3 reads TGTGCCACCACCGGGACCGCCTCAAAGGCCCAGTACTTC. It translates to CATTGTASKAQYF.

The chain joins TRBV3-1 to TRBJ2-1, with 9 bases matching TRBD2. The CDR3 sequence is 19 residues long. CDR1 is LGHDT, CDR2 YNNKEL, per germline (reference sequence). J gave up 7 bases and V 0 bases, and 16 bases lay outside the gene matches. CDR3 DNA: TGTGCCAGCAGCCAAGAGCTGGCGGGGGGGGCCAGAGAGGGGAATGAGCAGTTCTTC. Amino acid sequence: CASSQELAGGAREGNEQFF.

The rearrangement uses TRBV12-3 or TRBV12-4 and TRBJ2-2; TRBD1 agrees at 11 bases. J lost 7 bases, V lost 5 bases, and 6 bases had no gene match. The CDR3 is 15 amino acids. CDR3 sequence reads: CASSLRTGGVGELFF. The CDR3 DNA reads TGTGCCAGCAGTCTCCGGACAGGGGGCGTCGGGGAGCTGTTTTTT.

This clonotype was seen once. A read error may account for a junction end that differs from germline. The J gene is TRBJ1-6, the V gene TRBV19; 7 bases fit TRBD1. CDR3 length: 14 residues. The germline gives CDR1 LNHDA, CDR2 SQIVND (reference sequence). The CDR3 here is CASGIRDSNSPLYF. The DNA for the CDR3 is TGTGCCAGTGGGATCCGGGACAGCAATTCACCCCTCTACTTT.